These 21 T cell receptor beta chains came from one sample sequenced in a study of cytomegalovirus exposure and HLA in healthy donors. The PCR employed 60 Vbeta primers together with 13 Jbeta primers. The method was immunoSEQ multiplex PCR; TCRdb's version includes in-frame clones alone and lacks a portion of them. The data contain about 140,000 clones, approximately 80% of them seen just once; the ten biggest clones take up 2.5% to 3.5%. Sequenced input: PBMCs. These receptors all come from a female donor in good health and CMV-seronegative.

This clone was observed at least ten times. The rearrangement joins TRBV5-6 to TRBJ2-1; 9 bases are a match to TRBD1. V shed 4 bases, J shed 7 bases, and the junction held 6 bases outside the gene matches. This CDR3 is built from 14 residues. Germline V lookup: CDR1 SGHDT, CDR2 YYEEEE. The CDR3 DNA reads TGTGCCAGCAGCCATGCCGGGACAGGGAATGAGCAGTTCTTC. Residues: CASSHAGTGNEQFF. The full variable domain, rest sourced from reference TRBV5-6 and TRBJ2-1, is DAGVTQSPTHLIKTRGQQVTLRCSPKSGHDTVSWYQQALGQGPQFIFQYYEEEERQRGNFPDRFSGHQFPNYSSELNVNALLLGDSALYLCASSHAGTGNEQFFGPGTRLTVL.

The chain recombines TRBV19 with TRBJ1-4, with 7 bases lining up with TRBD1. Trimming at V came to 7 bases and at J to 6 bases, leaving 8 bases not matched to a gene. Per germline, CDR1 LNHDA and CDR2 SQIVND (reference sequence). The CDR3 is made up of 14 amino acids. The CDR3 sequence is CASTRTGLYEKLFF. The CDR3 DNA sequence: TGTGCCAGTACCAGGACAGGCTTATATGAAAAACTGTTTTTT.

This clone came up a few times. The chain has TRBV6-6 and TRBJ1-1, with 9 bases that match TRBD1. Germline V gene data show CDR1 as MNHNY and CDR2 as SVGAGI (reference sequence). The V gene end was trimmed by 7 bases and the J gene end by 6 bases; junction bases not matched to a gene: 12. The CDR3 contains 15 residues. CDR3 in amino acids: CASKHRGQGFAEAFF. The CDR3 DNA reads as TGTGCCAGCAAACACAGGGGACAGGGTTTTGCTGAAGCTTTCTTT.

In DNA, the CDR3 is TGTGCCAGCAGACCTCCGGGACTAGCGGGAGGGCCAGGTAACGAGCAGTACTTC. It translates to CASRPPGLAGGPGNEQYF. V and J are TRBV27 and TRBJ2-7; 16 nucleotides match TRBD2. V lost 6 bases to trimming and J lost 5 bases; unmatched junction nucleotides: 13. Germline V gene sequence: CDR1 MNHEY, CDR2 SMNVEV (reference sequence). This CDR3 is built from 18 residues.

The J gene is TRBJ2-1, the V gene TRBV28; 9 nucleotides line up with TRBD2. This CDR3 is built from 15 residues. Germline V gene lookup returns CDR1 MDHEN and CDR2 SYDVKM. J gave up 10 bases and V 10 bases, and 17 bases lay outside the gene matches. The CDR3: CANSRRSGGRGEQFF. CDR3 in DNA: TGTGCCAACTCGAGACGTAGCGGGGGTAGGGGGGAGCAGTTCTTC.

The CDR3 sequence: CASSPRGQGGTDTQYF. In DNA, the CDR3 is TGTGCCAGCTCACCACGGGGACAGGGAGGTACAGATACGCAGTATTTT. V gene TRBV18 combines with J gene TRBJ2-3, with 9 bases fitting TRBD1. The CDR3 length is 16 residues. In germline, CDR1 is KGHSH, CDR2 LQKENI. Trimming at V came to 1 base and at J to 3 bases, leaving 5 bases not matched to a gene.

CDR3 region: CASRERGEWETQYF. The CDR3 nucleotides read TGTGCCAGCAGGGAGCGGGGGGAATGGGAGACCCAGTACTTC. The J gene is TRBJ2-5, the V gene TRBV2; 9 nucleotides match TRBD2. CDR3 size: 14 residues. Germline trimming cut 6 bases from V and 5 bases from J; bases unmatched to any gene: 7. Germline CDR1 SNHLY, CDR2 FYNNEI.

This clone was recorded once. Written as DNA, the CDR3 is TGTGCCAGCAGCTCTCTTATTGGGGGGTCCACAGATACGCAGTATTTT. Its protein is CASSSLIGGSTDTQYF. This chain uses TRBV9 with TRBJ2-3; a possible D gene is TRBD2 (6 bases). Germline CDR1 and CDR2: SGDLS and YYNGEE. The CDR3 sequence is 16 residues long. Trimming took 4 bases from V and 2 from J, leaving 17 bases between them.

This clone was observed a few times. The rearrangement uses TRBV27 and TRBJ1-1, with D tentatively TRBD1 (5 bases). The CDR3 loop spans 14 amino acids. V was trimmed by 6 bases and J by 1 base, leaving 12 bases between them. Germline V gives CDR1 MNHEY, CDR2 SMNVEV (reference sequence). This CDR3 is CASSHYDRNTEAFF. The CDR3 nucleotides read TGTGCCAGCAGCCACTATGACAGGAACACTGAAGCTTTCTTT.

The CDR3 coding sequence is TGTGCCAGTAGTATGGGGGAGGGCCAAAGCACAGATACGCAGTATTTT. This codes for CASSMGEGQSTDTQYF. The V call is TRBV19, the J call TRBJ2-3; 7 nucleotides match TRBD2. Germline V gene sequence: CDR1 LNHDA, CDR2 SQIVND (reference sequence). V lost 3 bases to trimming and J lost 0 bases; unmatched junction nucleotides: 6. This CDR3 is 16 amino acids long.

J is TRBJ2-7 and V is TRBV27; 9 nucleotides agree with TRBD2. With V trimmed by 4 bases and J by 2 bases, 0 bases remained unmatched. The CDR3 consists of 13 residues. Germline V gives CDR1 MNHEY, CDR2 SMNVEV (reference sequence). CDR3 coding DNA: TGTGCCAGCAGTTCTAGCGGGGCCTACGAGCAGTACTTC. Protein: CASSSSGAYEQYF.

The chain combines TRBV25-1 with TRBJ2-1; no clear D gene. Trimming removed 7 bases at V and 7 bases at J, with 17 bases between. Germline CDR1 reads MGHDK; CDR2 reads SYGVNS. The CDR3 is made up of 14 amino acids. The CDR3 region is CASTERGGWNEQFF. The DNA of the CDR3 is TGTGCCAGCACTGAGAGAGGCGGTTGGAATGAGCAGTTCTTC.

The chain uses TRBV29-1 and TRBJ1-1; maybe TRBD1 (6 bases). V was cut by 4 bases and J by 2 bases, with 14 bases left in between. Germline loops: CDR1 SQVTM, CDR2 ANQGSEA. This CDR3 has 14 residues. CDR3 coding DNA: TGCAGCGTTGTTTACGGGGGGCCAAACACTGAAGCTTTCTTT. Protein sequence: CSVVYGGPNTEAFF.

The chain couples TRBV15 to TRBJ2-7; a possible D gene is TRBD1 (6 bases). Trimming cost V 8 bases and J 7 bases, with 21 bases left between them. This CDR3 is 14 amino acids long. Germline values: CDR1 LNHNV, CDR2 YYDKDF (reference sequence). The CDR3 spells CATGRTAYRDEQYF. CDR3 DNA: TGTGCCACCGGTCGGACAGCCTACAGAGATGAGCAGTACTTC.

The rearrangement joins TRBV5-1 to TRBJ2-7; 9 bases are a match to TRBD2. Trimming took 6 bases from V and 6 from J; bases not matched to a gene: 16. The CDR3 has 16 amino acids. Germline V gene sequence: CDR1 SGHRS, CDR2 YFSETQ. The CDR3 here is CASKSGVREGLGEQYF. CDR3 nucleotide sequence: TGCGCCAGCAAGTCGGGGGTGCGGGAGGGCCTTGGCGAGCAGTACTTC.

The V gene is TRBV19, the J gene TRBJ1-1; 12 bases are a match to TRBD1. Losses at the gene ends were 5 bases for V and 4 bases for J; bases not matched to a gene: 8. CDR3 length: 16 amino acids. Germline V lookup: CDR1 LNHDA, CDR2 SQIVND (reference sequence). The CDR3 here is CASSQRLGQGATEAFF. The CDR3 nucleotides are TGTGCCAGTAGTCAACGTCTGGGACAGGGGGCCACTGAAGCTTTCTTT.

V and J are TRBV28 and TRBJ2-7, with 12 nucleotides matching TRBD2. There are 17 residues in the CDR3. With V trimmed by 6 bases and J by 3 bases, 12 bases remained unmatched. Germline V gives CDR1 MDHEN, CDR2 SYDVKM. The CDR3 bases are TGTGCCAGCAGCCGGCCGGAGGGACTAGCGGGCTTCTACGAGCAGTACTTC. Protein sequence: CASSRPEGLAGFYEQYF.

The genes are TRBV5-1 and TRBJ2-1; no reliable D call. Between the trimmed V and J ends, which lost 0 bases and 7 bases, there was a span of 5 bases. The CDR3 runs 12 residues. The germline V gene has CDR1 SGHRS and CDR2 YFSETQ. The CDR3, as DNA: TGCGCCAGCAGCTTGGGCACAAATGAGCAGTTCTTC. It is translated as CASSLGTNEQFF.

The J gene is TRBJ2-5, the V gene TRBV29-1; 11 bases are a match to TRBD1. V was clipped by 6 bases and J by 4 bases; unmatched bases: 1. Germline V gives CDR1 SQVTM, CDR2 ANQGSEA. The length of the CDR3 is 12 residues. CDR3 region: CSVGQGGETQYF. In DNA, the CDR3 is TGCAGCGTGGGACAGGGGGGAGAGACCCAGTACTTC.

J is TRBJ2-7 and V is TRBV28; TRBD2 matches at 11 bases. In germline, CDR1 is MDHEN, CDR2 SYDVKM. After removal of 1 base from V and 7 bases from J, the junction contained 9 bases not matched to a gene. This CDR3 has 16 residues. Here the CDR3 DNA reads TGTGCCAGCAGTTTATTGGTAGCGGGGGGGGTGTGGGAGCAGTACTTC. This codes for CASSLLVAGGVWEQYF. Based on the CDR3 plus reference TRBV28 and TRBJ2-7, the full variable domain is DVKVTQSSRYLVKRTGEKVFLECVQDMDHENMFWYRQDPGLGLRLIYFSYDVKMKEKGDIPEGYSVSREKKERFSLILESASTNQTSMYLCASSLLVAGGVWEQYFGPGTRLTVT.

The chain couples TRBV5-1 to TRBJ2-1; 8 nucleotides match TRBD2. The CDR3 is made up of 16 amino acids. Germline CDR1 and CDR2: SGHRS and YFSETQ. The V segment lost 4 bases and the J segment 6 bases; nucleotides outside the gene matches: 12. CDR3 DNA: TGCGCCAGCAGCCCGCAGACAGCGGGAGCGAGCAATGAGCAGTTCTTC. It translates to CASSPQTAGASNEQFF.